Sequencing of this T cell receptor beta chain was carried out in a study of T cells in Graves' hyperthyroidism and ophthalmopathy. Regarding the study as a whole: Most thyroid clonotypes that were expanded above 0.001 also turned up in blood.

Germline V gives CDR1 LNHDA, CDR2 SQIVND (reference sequence). The CDR3 has 15 residues. Calling Graves' hyperthyroidism stable meant ophthalmopathy did not progress within 18 months. Of note for this clonotype: Its antigen is undetermined. It may be a read error: a sequence one base away is much more abundant.

TCR beta CDR3 region amplification was performed from RNA transcripts. First-round RT-PCR targeting the TCR CDR3 was performed with the HTBI primer set. One entry per CDR3 protein results from TCRdb running MiXCR on the multiplex PCR reads. The data contain nearly 750,000 distinct CDR3 sequences, under 45% of them singletons. The V and J genes are TRBV19 and TRBJ1-2, with D hard to call. The material sequenced was blood. This receptor was taken from a woman aged 40-49 years with Graves' hyperthyroidism. This CDR3 is CASTGQAAPNYDYTF. In DNA form, the CDR3 reads TGTGCCAGTACGGGCCAGGCAGCCCCTAACTATGACTACACCTTC.